This T cell receptor (beta chain) stems from a study of T cells after yellow fever vaccination. Across the whole study: In the case of low-cell-number fractions, SMART-Seq v4 Ultra Low Input was used for preparation.

Whole-study results and caveats: The study noted that FACS-sorted repertoires could contain abundant clonotypes contaminating from the bulk population. Subsequent to the booster, the majority of primary-vaccination clones reappeared (around 96% CD4, 85% to 90% CD8).

This clonotype was picked up a small number of times. Its specificity is not known. 5'RACE template switching generated TCR cDNA, adding a universal primer site and UMIs. TCRdb ran MiXCR on the 5' RACE reads and lists one entry per CDR3 protein. The table shows 550,000 to 750,000 distinct CDR3 sequences, with approximately 12% occurring only once. The V gene lost 7 bases and the J gene lost 10 bases, with 17 bases spanning the gap. Germline CDR1 reads MNHEY; CDR2 reads SMNVEV (reference sequence). The CDR3 has 14 amino acids. The sequences come from PBMCs, collected on the day of the yellow fever booster vaccination. This receptor was identified in a young man who received the YFV17D yellow fever vaccine. The rearrangement links TRBV27 to TRBJ1-6; no definite D call. CDR3 region: CASTHRVAGSPLHF. Here the CDR3 DNA reads TGTGCCAGCACCCACCGAGTCGCGGGCTCACCCCTCCACTTT.